This TCR beta chain is from a study of blood T cell repertoires in COVID-19. Study overall: Sources were T cells, B-cell-depleted T cells, or PBMCs; the material itself was cDNA or gDNA.

Source study methods: Reference gene primer amplification gave estimated nucleated cell counts. The table came from immunoSEQ multiplex PCR; TCRdb's copy has only in-frame clones and leaves some out. The V and J calls and clone size were taken over from that table, and D and trimming were inferred from the DNA. Of some 120,000 clones listed, roughly three quarters were seen once; the top ten hold 20% to 25%. Germline V gives CDR1 LGHDT, CDR2 YNNKEL (reference sequence). The length of the CDR3 is 14 residues. The V segment lost 5 bases and the J segment 10 bases; nucleotides outside the gene matches: 6.

Source material: peripheral blood. The chain joins TRBV3-1 (or the pseudogene TRBV3-2) to TRBJ1-6; TRBD1 matches 9 bases. This receptor was taken from a man older than 75 with acute or convalescent COVID-19. CDR3: CASSSTGGNSPLHF. DNA for the CDR3: TGTGCCAGCAGCTCCACAGGGGGCAACTCACCCCTCCACTTT.